The TCR beta chain under discussion was sequenced for a study of beta chain features in type 1 diabetes. This clone was recorded a few times. The antigen remains unidentified. Investigators reverse transcribed all isolated RNA, so they sequenced expressed TCRB transcripts. Some clones are missing from TCRdb's copy, which holds only in-frame ones; the method was immunoSEQ multiplex PCR. This table holds some 44,000 clones, around 50% found once. Study-wide points: Within the patient group, naive, central memory and Treg TCRB repertoires appeared more similar to each other than within healthy donors. There were fewer insertions and more deletions at the VDJ junctions of type 1 diabetes patients.

On average, the one heparinised blood draw given by each donor was roughly 100 mL. This sequence was found in a woman between 18 and 29 years old in good health. The material sequenced was Tregs from blood.

The CDR3: CSAKRDNEQFF. The CDR3 DNA follows: TGCAGCGCAAAACGAGACAATGAGCAGTTCTTC. The chain links TRBV29-1 to TRBJ2-1; no firm D call. Trimming removed 7 bases from V and 5 bases from J, with 9 bases in between. CDR1 is SQVTM and CDR2 is ANQGSEA in the germline V gene. CDR3 length: 11 residues.